The table lists the clone carrying this TCR beta chain with a few counts. Its antigen is not known. There are 14 residues in the CDR3. Trimming removed 0 bases from V and 0 bases from J, with 7 bases in between. The V gene's germline CDR1 is SGDLS and CDR2 YYNGEE. It was with 60 Vbeta and 13 Jbeta primers that the PCR ran. The data were produced by immunoSEQ multiplex PCR, yet TCRdb's version contains in-frame clones alone and is incomplete. The repertoire holds 130,000 or so clones, with around three quarters as singletons. These data are taken from a study of cytomegalovirus exposure and HLA in healthy donors. Study-wide context: 81% of roughly 430 genotyped donors fell in the Caucasian-associated ancestry cluster. Study-wide points: After further analysis at a later stage, around 17,000 TCR beta sequences were associated with HLA alleles at 0.05 false discovery rate. Near-uniform donor sequencing depth was presumed by presence/absence analyses. Later analysis revealed greater clonal expansion in HLA-associated TCR beta chains than in equally common others.

Sequences were obtained from PBMCs. The TCR comes from a man aged 30 to 39 in good health and CMV-seronegative. The V and J genes are TRBV9 and TRBJ2-7; unclear D gene. Here the CDR3 DNA reads TGTGCCAGCAGCGTAGGGTTTAGCTCCTACGAGCAGTACTTC. It is translated as CASSVGFSSYEQYF.